These T cell receptor beta chains were read from a single sample in a study of cytotoxic CD8 clonotypes in ibrutinib-treated CLL. The protocol was immunoSEQ multiplex PCR, while the TCRdb copy is restricted to in-frame clones and leaves out a portion. Counted here are approximately 74,000 clones, more than 70% occurring once; the ten biggest clones make up 7.7%. The input for sequencing was PBMCs, taken at disease progression, from a patient treated with ibrutinib. The source of these receptors is a human donor with chronic lymphocytic leukemia. Both conserved end residues are part of each CDR3. The order of the fields is clone size, J gene, D gene, V gene, CDR3 DNA, CDR3 protein. The D gene is left open where the match is weak. Some rows have no size entry. The others give once, few or many, or a class for an expanded clone.

few | TRBJ1-2 | TRBD1 | TRBV5-1 | TGCGCCAGCAGCTGGGACAGGGGAAACTACACCTTC | CASSWDRGNYTF
- | TRBJ1-2 | - | TRBV11-2 | TGTGCCAGCAGCTCTTACCCCCTGGTGCGGATAGGCTTACGCTACACCTTC | CASSSYPLVRIGLRYTF
- | TRBJ2-7 | - | TRBV5-1 | TGCGCCAGCAGCTTGTGGAAGACCGGGAACTCCTACGAGCAGTACTTC | CASSLWKTGNSYEQYF
- | TRBJ2-7 | - | TRBV9 | TGTGCCAGCAGCCCCTGGACGGCTTCAAACTTCCACGAGCAGTACTTC | CASSPWTASNFHEQYF
- | TRBJ2-7 | - | TRBV6-5 | TGTGCCAGCAGTCGCACTAAGGACAGAGGTCGCGAGCAGTACTTC | CASSRTKDRGREQYF
- | TRBJ2-2 | - | TRBV10-3 | TGTGCCATCAGAGGTGGTAGCGGTTACACCGGGGAGCTGTTTTTT | CAIRGGSGYTGELFF
- | TRBJ2-7 | - | TRBV6-1 | TGTGCCAGTTCAGGCGGGACACGAAATCGCGAGCAGTACTTC | CASSGGTRNREQYF
- | TRBJ1-1 | - | TRBV25-1 | TGTGCCAGCAGGGGAACTTGGTTGCGGGCTTTCTTT | CASRGTWLRAFF
few | TRBJ1-6 | TRBD1 | TRBV4-1 | TGCGCCAGCAGCCCATTCCATGAACAGGGGGCGAATTCACCCCTCCACTTT | CASSPFHEQGANSPLHF
- | TRBJ2-7 | - | TRBV29-1 | TGCAGCGCTGGCATTCCAGGGACATCCTACGAGCAGTACTTC | CSAGIPGTSYEQYF